This T cell receptor (beta chain) was sequenced in a study of PD-1 blockade in classical Hodgkin lymphoma. General study points: Repertoires differed for reasons still undefined, possibly disease activity or prior therapy. Patients newly diagnosed and complete responders had comparable baseline diversity.

Turning to this clone: Its antigen is unidentified.

Every patient relapsed after autologous stem cell transplantation, and brentuximab vedotin exposure varied. TCRdb's table, derived via immunoSEQ multiplex PCR, lists solely in-frame clones and lacks some. The sample contains around 39,000 clones, just over 75% of which appear only once. Sequences were derived from peripheral blood mononuclear cells (PBMCs), sampled before the second cycle of nivolumab. The receptor was derived from a human donor with classical Hodgkin lymphoma.

The CDR3 sequence is CASSPQGHQETQYF. The CDR3 DNA sequence: TGTGCCAGCAGCCCCCAGGGGCACCAAGAGACCCAGTACTTC. This chain uses TRBV11-3 with TRBJ2-5; TRBD1 is a possible D gene (6 bases). Trimming removed 5 bases from V and 0 bases from J, with 10 bases in between. Germline CDR1 reads SGHNT; CDR2 reads YENEEA. CDR3 length: 14 residues.